Below, one T cell receptor beta chain is given with its context. The antigen is unknown. Per germline, CDR1 SGHRS and CDR2 YFSETQ. The CDR3 totals 15 residues. Trimming shortened V by 6 bases and J by 6 bases, and 20 bases separated the two germline ends. This sample was taken from a study of shared clonotypes between healthy human individuals. Study context: Researchers drew samples from two women and three men aged 18 to 49.

The assay was immunoSEQ multiplex PCR, and TCRdb's table has in-frame clones only and misses some. The sample includes millions of clones, over 85% of them seen just once. Points from the study as a whole: Across subsets, estimated richness was generally greater for naive than for memory populations.

Sequencing used naive CD4+ T cells sorted from blood. Described subset: CD45RA+ positively selected. The chain recombines TRBV5-1 with TRBJ2-3; the D gene is possibly TRBD2 (5 bases). The sequence was collected from a man younger than 35 in good health. The CDR3 DNA sequence: TGCGCCAGCAAGAGGGTCGGATCGGCGGTGGATACGCAGTATTTT. Protein: CASKRVGSAVDTQYF. Combining the CDR3 with reference TRBV5-1 and TRBJ2-3 gives the whole variable domain KAGVTQTPRYLIKTRGQQVTLSCSPISGHRSVSWYQQTPGQGLQFLFEYFSETQRNKGNFPGRFSGRQFSNSRSEMNVSTLELGDSALYLCASKRVGSAVDTQYFGPGTRLTVL.